Presented here are 2 T cell receptor beta chains from one specimen sequenced in a study of neurological immune-mediated disorders. Using its own MiXCR run on the 5' RACE reads, TCRdb lists one record per CDR3 protein. The sample has roughly 100,000 distinct CDR3 sequences; 3% to 4% are singletons. The sequencing sample was made of PBMCs. The receptors originated from a woman aged 18 to 35 with multiple sclerosis.

The chain links TRBV3-1 to TRBJ2-1, with TRBD2 identical over 14 bases. Trimming cost V 5 bases and J 6 bases; bases outside gene matches: 3. This CDR3 has 15 amino acids. CDR1 LGHDT and CDR2 YNNKEL come from the germline V gene (reference sequence). CDR3 amino acids: CASSYGLAGGNEQFF. DNA of the CDR3: TGTGCCAGCAGCTACGGACTAGCGGGAGGCAATGAGCAGTTCTTC.

This clonotype was recorded many times. The chain carries TRBV5-5 and TRBJ2-7, with D perhaps TRBD1 or TRBD2 (5 bases each). This CDR3 contains 15 residues. Germline V gene sequence: CDR1 SGHKS, CDR2 YYEKEE (reference sequence). The V end was cut by 0 bases, the J end by 4 bases, with 14 bases between. The CDR3 here is CASSLVAQGVYEQYF. For the CDR3, the DNA is TGTGCCAGCAGCTTGGTAGCGCAGGGTGTTTACGAGCAGTACTTC. The full variable domain, with the rest looked up from reference TRBV5-5 and TRBJ2-7, is DAGVTQSPTHLIKTRGQQVTLRCSPISGHKSVSWYQQVLGQGPQFIFQYYEKEERGRGNFPDRFSARQFPNYSSELNVNALLLGDSALYLCASSLVAQGVYEQYFGPGTRLTVT.